This T cell receptor (beta chain) was retrieved from a study of blood T cell repertoires in COVID-19. The CDR3 totals 15 residues. CDR1 is SGHRS, CDR2 YFSETQ, per germline. After removal of 5 bases from V and 1 base from J, the junction contained 8 bases not matched to a gene. Assay: immunoSEQ multiplex PCR; the TCRdb copy retains only in-frame clones and omits some. The sample shows around 72,000 clones, about nine tenths of them seen only once. This receptor was identified in a human donor with active COVID-19. The donor label of this sample is uncertain. The J gene is TRBJ2-5, the V gene TRBV5-1; 7 bases are a match to TRBD2. Sequencing was done on a sample of peripheral blood. The CDR3 spells CASRVTGLPQETQYF. The CDR3 nucleotides read TGCGCCAGCAGGGTAACGGGACTACCCCAAGAGACCCAGTACTTC.